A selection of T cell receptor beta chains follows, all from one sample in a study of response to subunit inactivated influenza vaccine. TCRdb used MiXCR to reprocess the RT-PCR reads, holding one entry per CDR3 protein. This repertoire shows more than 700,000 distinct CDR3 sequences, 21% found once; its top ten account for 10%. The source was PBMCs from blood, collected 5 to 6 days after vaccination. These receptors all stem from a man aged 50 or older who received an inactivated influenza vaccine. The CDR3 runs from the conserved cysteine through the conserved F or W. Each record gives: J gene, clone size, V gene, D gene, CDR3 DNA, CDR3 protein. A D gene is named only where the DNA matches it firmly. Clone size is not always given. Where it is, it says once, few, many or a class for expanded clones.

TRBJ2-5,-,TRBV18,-,TGTGCCAGCTCACCCGGGACACCGACAGAGACCCAGTACTTC,CASSPGTPTETQYF
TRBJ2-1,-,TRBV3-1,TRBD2,TGTGCCAGCAGCCAAGATCGAATAAGCGGGATCTACAATGAGCAGTTCTTC,CASSQDRISGIYNEQFF
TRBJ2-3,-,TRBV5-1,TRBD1,TGCGCCAGCAGCTTGAAAGGGGGCGATACGCAGTATTTT,CASSLKGGDTQYF
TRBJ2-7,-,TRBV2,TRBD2,TGTGCCTCACTCCGGGGGCTAGCGGGAGACGAGCAGTACTTC,CASLRGLAGDEQYF
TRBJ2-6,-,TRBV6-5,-,TGTGCCAGCAGTAACCCAGCTATCTCTGGGGCCAACGTCCTGACTTTC,CASSNPAISGANVLTF
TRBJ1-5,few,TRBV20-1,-,TGCAGTGCTTCCACCGGGACAATCAATCAGCCCCAGCATTTT,CSASTGTINQPQHF
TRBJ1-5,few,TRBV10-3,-,TGTGCCATCAGTGAGTTACCGACAGCCTATAGCAATCAGCCCCAGCATTTT,CAISELPTAYSNQPQHF
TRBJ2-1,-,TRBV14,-,TGTGCCAGCAGCCAAACAGCGGGCCCTCCCTACAATGAGCAGTTCTTC,CASSQTAGPPYNEQFF
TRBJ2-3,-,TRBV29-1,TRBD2,TGCAGCGTTGTCGTGGGAGGGAGCACAGATACGCAGTATTTT,CSVVVGGSTDTQYF
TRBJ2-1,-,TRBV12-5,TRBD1,TGTGCTAGTGGTTTGGCACGGGACAGTGAGCAGTTCTTC,CASGLARDSEQFF
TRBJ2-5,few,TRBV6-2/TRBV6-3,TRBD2,TGTGCCAGCAGTTGGACAACAATGACTAGCGGGAAAGAGACCCAGTACTTC,CASSWTTMTSGKETQYF
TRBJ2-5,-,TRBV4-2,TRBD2,TGTGCCAGCAGCCCTCGACTAGCGGGGCTTCCGGAGACCCAGTACTTC,CASSPRLAGLPETQYF
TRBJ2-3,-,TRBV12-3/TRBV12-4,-,TGTGCCAGCAGTTTTGTACCCCTCCGAGGGAGGAGGACAGATACGCAGTATTTT,CASSFVPLRGRRTDTQYF
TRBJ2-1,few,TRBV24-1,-,TGTGCCACCAGTATCGGGACCTACAATGAGCAGTTCTTC,CATSIGTYNEQFF
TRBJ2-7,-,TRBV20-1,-,TGCAGTGCTAGATCAGAGGGTTATTCCTACGAGCAGTACTTC,CSARSEGYSYEQYF
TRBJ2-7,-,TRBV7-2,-,TGTGCCAGCAGCTGGGCCGGGGCCGACGAGCAGTACTTC,CASSWAGADEQYF
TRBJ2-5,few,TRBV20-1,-,TGCAGTGCTAGAGATCGGTGGACCGATTTGGGGACCCAGTACTTC,CSARDRWTDLGTQYF
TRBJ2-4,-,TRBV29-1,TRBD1,TGCAGCGTTAGACAGGGTCCAGGAGGTATTCAGTACTTC,CSVRQGPGGIQYF
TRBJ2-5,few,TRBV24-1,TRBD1,TGTGCCACCAGTGATTCCGGGACAGGGGGTGGGGAGACCCAGTACTTC,CATSDSGTGGGETQYF
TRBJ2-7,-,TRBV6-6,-,TGTGCCAGCATGGTAAGCAGTTCCTACGAGCAGTACTTC,CASMVSSSYEQYF
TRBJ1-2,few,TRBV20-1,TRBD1,TGCAGTGCTAGAGCGGAGGTCAGGGGGAATGGCTACACCTTC,CSARAEVRGNGYTF
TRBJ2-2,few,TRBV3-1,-,TGTGCCAGCTCCAGGACTCCCGGGAGCACCGGGGAGCTGTTTTTT,CASSRTPGSTGELFF
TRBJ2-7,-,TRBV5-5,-,TGTGCCAGCAGCAAACAGGGACTCCTCTACGAGCAGTACTTC,CASSKQGLLYEQYF
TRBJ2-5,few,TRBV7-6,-,TGTGCCAGCAGCTTAGAGCTAATAGAGGGGGAGACCCAGTACTTC,CASSLELIEGETQYF
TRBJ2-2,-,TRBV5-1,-,TGCGCCAGCAGTATACGAACAGACGACACCGGGGAGCTGTTTTTT,CASSIRTDDTGELFF
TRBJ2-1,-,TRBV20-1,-,TGCAGTGCTAGAGGTGGTAGCGGCGCCTCGCGTAATGAGCAGTTCTTC,CSARGGSGASRNEQFF
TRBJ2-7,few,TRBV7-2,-,TGTGCCAGCACTAGGACCGGACAAAGCTCCTACGAGCAGTACTTC,CASTRTGQSSYEQYF
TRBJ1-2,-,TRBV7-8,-,TGTGCCAGCAGCTTAGGTTTTAAGACACATAACTATGGCTACACCTTC,CASSLGFKTHNYGYTF
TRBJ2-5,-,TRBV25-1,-,TGTGCCAGCAGTGAATCAGGACACCAAGAGACCCAGTACTTC,CASSESGHQETQYF
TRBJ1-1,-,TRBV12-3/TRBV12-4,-,TGTGCCAGCAGTTTCGGGGGGCAGACTGAAGCTTTCTTT,CASSFGGQTEAFF
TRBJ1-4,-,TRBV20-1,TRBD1,TGCAGTGCTATGGACAGGGCGCTGGAAAAACTGTTTTTT,CSAMDRALEKLFF
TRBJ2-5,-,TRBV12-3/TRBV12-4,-,TGTGCCAGCAAATCAGGGGCCGTGCAAGAGACCCAGTACTTC,CASKSGAVQETQYF
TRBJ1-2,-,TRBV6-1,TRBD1,TGTGCCAGCAGTCCTCGGGCAGGGGGTGGATACTATGGCTACACCTTC,CASSPRAGGGYYGYTF
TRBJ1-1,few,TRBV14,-,TGTGCCAGCAGCCCAGGGACCGCTGAAGCTTTCTTT,CASSPGTAEAFF
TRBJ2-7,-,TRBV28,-,TGTGCCAGCAGTTTTGCGGCAAGCTACGAGCAGTACTTC,CASSFAASYEQYF
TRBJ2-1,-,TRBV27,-,TGTGCCAGCAGTTTATCGCGGACCCAACTCGTCCAGTTCTTC,CASSLSRTQLVQFF
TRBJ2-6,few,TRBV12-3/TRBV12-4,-,TGTGCCAGCAGTTCTACAGCTACTGGGGCCAACGTCCTGACTTTC,CASSSTATGANVLTF
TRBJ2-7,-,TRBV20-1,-,TGCAGTGCTAGAGATAACGCGGGCGGGTCCTACGAGCAGTACTTC,CSARDNAGGSYEQYF
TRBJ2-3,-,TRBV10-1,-,TGCGCCAGCAGCCATGAACCCTTAAGCACAGATACGCAGTATTTT,CASSHEPLSTDTQYF
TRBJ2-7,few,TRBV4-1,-,TGCGCCAGCAGCCCCCTCGGGAAGGCCTACGAGCAGTACTTC,CASSPLGKAYEQYF